A single sample gave rise to the 19 T cell receptor beta chains below, sequenced in a study of T cells after yellow fever vaccination. A single record per CDR3 protein comes from TCRdb applying MiXCR to the 5' RACE reads. The sample shows around 500,000 distinct CDR3 sequences, 20% to 25% of them seen only once. This material consisted of PBMCs, taken about 21 days after the first yellow fever vaccination. The receptors stem from a young man who received the YFV17D yellow fever vaccine.

The J gene is TRBJ2-7, the V gene TRBV5-1; D gene ambiguous. Per the germline V gene, CDR1 is SGHRS and CDR2 is YFSETQ. Trimming removed 2 bases at V and 1 base at J, with 7 bases between. The CDR3 runs 13 residues. This CDR3 reads CASSFSVSYEQYF. The CDR3 bases are TGCGCCAGCAGCTTTTCGGTTTCCTACGAGCAGTACTTC.

The chain is built from TRBV6-6 and TRBJ2-7; the D is unclear. The CDR3 loop spans 13 amino acids. Germline-derived CDR1 and CDR2 are MNHNY and SVGAGI (reference sequence). The V and J ends lost 2 bases and 4 bases respectively, with 9 bases between them. The CDR3 spells CASSYDRGYEQYV. The CDR3 DNA reads TGTGCCAGCAGTTACGATCGCGGTTACGAGCAGTACGTC.

This clonotype was detected only a few times. The chain uses TRBV23-1 and TRBJ2-5, with TRBD1 identical over 11 bases. TRBV23-1 is marked as an open reading frame, function uncertain. Trimming took 4 bases from V and 3 from J; bases not matched to a gene: 4. This CDR3 comprises 15 residues. The DNA of the CDR3 is TGCGCCAGCAGTCCCCGGACAGGGGGCAAAGAGACCCAGTACTTC. Translating it yields CASSPRTGGKETQYF.

The rearrangement uses TRBV24-1 and TRBJ1-5; the D gene is possibly TRBD1 (5 bases). Germline V gene data show CDR1 as KGHDR and CDR2 as SFDVKD. The ends were cut back, 2 bases at V and 5 bases at J, with 9 bases in the middle. The length of the CDR3 is 14 residues. CDR3 sequence reads: CATSDSGWDQPQHF. DNA of the CDR3: TGTGCCACCAGTGATTCAGGGTGGGATCAGCCCCAGCATTTT.

This chain uses TRBV27 with TRBJ1-1; D perhaps matches TRBD1 (5 bases). The CDR3 extends over 14 amino acids. V lost 5 bases to trimming and J lost 1 base, with 11 bases between them. CDR1 and CDR2 (germline): MNHEY, SMNVEV (reference sequence). CDR3 sequence (DNA): TGTGCCAGCAGTGCCGCCACAGGGAACACTGAAGCTTTCTTT. As protein: CASSAATGNTEAFF.

This clonotype was observed a few times. The chain combines TRBV12-3 or TRBV12-4 with TRBJ2-3; no reliable D call. This CDR3 is 13 amino acids long. The V gene lost 6 bases and the J gene lost 4 bases, with 11 bases spanning the gap. The CDR3 reads CASSSLRADTQYF. The DNA of the CDR3 is TGTGCCAGCAGCTCATTACGGGCAGATACGCAGTATTTT.

This clonotype was seen only a few times. The chain links TRBV4-1 to TRBJ1-3; tentative D call: TRBD1 (5 bases). Trimming took 3 bases from V and 2 from J, leaving 8 bases between them. This CDR3 has 14 amino acids. Germline values: CDR1 MGHRA, CDR2 YSYEKL. The DNA of the CDR3 is TGCGCCAGCAGCCAGACAGCCGCTGGAAACACCATATATTTT. It yields the protein CASSQTAAGNTIYF.

This sequence joins TRBV7-2 and TRBJ2-7, with D tentatively TRBD2 (5 bases). Germline V CDR1 and CDR2: SGHTA, FQGNSA. The CDR3 has 19 residues. V lost 0 bases to trimming and J lost 5 bases, with 26 bases between them. The CDR3 region is CASSLAGTKGSLAYHEQYF. CDR3 DNA sequence: TGTGCCAGCAGCTTAGCGGGAACCAAAGGATCTCTAGCTTACCACGAGCAGTACTTC.

The chain couples TRBV2 to TRBJ2-7; TRBD1 is a possible D gene (5 bases). This CDR3 comprises 13 residues. Trimming cost V 1 base and J 3 bases, with 7 bases left between them. Germline V gene sequence: CDR1 SNHLY, CDR2 FYNNEI. The CDR3 loop reads CASSEEGIYEQYV. In nucleotides, the CDR3 is TGTGCCAGCAGTGAAGAGGGGATCTACGAGCAGTACGTC.

In this sample, this clonotype turned up a few times. The chain links TRBV6-5 to TRBJ1-2, with D tentatively TRBD1 (5 bases). Trimming removed 0 bases at V and 4 bases at J, with 18 bases between. CDR1 is MNHEY, CDR2 SVGAGI, per germline. The CDR3 is 17 residues long. The CDR3 loop reads CASSYSMWDLPLYGYTF. DNA for the CDR3: TGTGCCAGCAGTTACTCAATGTGGGACCTCCCCCTCTATGGCTACACCTTC.

The table lists this clonotype with a few counts. The chain couples TRBV2 to TRBJ2-5; 7 nucleotides agree with TRBD1. The V and J ends lost 6 bases and 5 bases, in that order; junction bases with no gene match: 6. This CDR3 has 13 amino acids. Germline values: CDR1 SNHLY, CDR2 FYNNEI. The CDR3 nucleotides read TGTGCCAGCAGCCAGGGGGTTTTTGAGACCCAGTACTTC. It translates to CASSQGVFETQYF.

The chain has TRBV11-2 and TRBJ2-3, with a possible D match to TRBD1 (5 bases). The V and J ends lost 5 bases and 6 bases respectively, with 15 bases between them. Germline-derived CDR1 and CDR2 are SGHAT and FQNNGV. The CDR3 totals 14 residues. The CDR3 DNA is TGTGCCAGCAGCCCGTTCTCATACAGGGATACGCAGTATTTT. The encoded protein is CASSPFSYRDTQYF. Full variable domain (rest looked up from reference TRBV11-2 and TRBJ2-3): EAGVAQSPRYKIIEKRQSVAFWCNPISGHATLYWYQQILGQGPKLLIQFQNNGVVDDSQLPKDRFSAERLKGVDSTLKIQPAKLEDSAVYLCASSPFSYRDTQYFGPGTRLTVL.

This clonotype was observed a handful of times. CDR3 sequence: CAISGVQNINYEQYF. CDR3 nucleotide sequence: TGTGCCATCAGTGGGGTTCAGAACATCAACTACGAGCAGTACTTC. V usage is TRBV10-3 and J usage is TRBJ2-7; D is unresolved. V was trimmed by 4 bases and J by 3 bases, leaving 16 bases between them. Germline V gene data show CDR1 as ENHRY and CDR2 as SYGVKD. The CDR3 loop spans 15 amino acids.

The sample holds a few counts of this clonotype. The V call is TRBV15, the J call TRBJ1-5, with a possible D match to TRBD1 (5 bases). Trimming removed 4 bases at V and 0 bases at J, with 22 bases between. The germline gives CDR1 LNHNV, CDR2 YYDKDF (reference sequence). The CDR3 has 19 residues. This CDR3 reads CATSKRQFFLGHSNQPQHF. Written as DNA, the CDR3 is TGTGCCACCAGCAAGAGACAGTTCTTTTTGGGCCATAGCAATCAGCCCCAGCATTTT.

The rearrangement joins TRBV6-6 to TRBJ2-7; TRBD1 agrees at 7 bases. V trimming: 7 bases; J trimming: 4 bases; junction bases outside the gene matches: 7. This CDR3 has 13 residues. The germline CDR1 and CDR2 sequences are MNHNY and SVGAGI (reference sequence). CDR3 loop: CASNPTGKYEQYV. CDR3 bases: TGTGCCAGCAACCCGACAGGGAAATACGAGCAGTACGTC.

The J gene is TRBJ2-7, the V gene TRBV6-2 or TRBV6-3; 9 nucleotides agree with TRBD1. The CDR3 contains 17 residues. The ends lost 6 bases at V and 0 bases at J; junction bases unmatched: 12. From germline, CDR1 is MNHEY and CDR2 SVGEGT. This CDR3 reads CASSLPGQGLSSYEQYF. The CDR3 DNA reads as TGTGCCAGCAGCCTTCCGGGACAGGGACTGAGCTCCTACGAGCAGTACTTC.

The chain combines TRBV9 with TRBJ1-4, with D possibly being TRBD1 (5 bases). V was shortened by 4 bases and J by 5 bases, with 15 bases between the two germline ends. The CDR3 spans 15 residues. Germline V lookup: CDR1 SGDLS, CDR2 YYNGEE. The CDR3 bases are TGTGCCAGCAGCCTCCGGGACTGGGGCAATGAAAAACTGTTTTTT. This sequence encodes CASSLRDWGNEKLFF.

V is TRBV5-6 and J is TRBJ1-2, with D perhaps matching TRBD1 (5 bases). The CDR3 has 16 residues. V dropped 2 bases and J dropped 7 bases, with 21 bases sitting between them. Germline V gene data show CDR1 as SGHDT and CDR2 as YYEEEE. CDR3 protein: CASSFGRDGAPAGYTF. The CDR3, as DNA: TGTGCCAGCAGCTTCGGCAGGGACGGAGCCCCTGCTGGCTACACCTTC.

V usage is TRBV3-1 and J usage is TRBJ2-1; 11 bases line up with TRBD2. V dropped 3 bases and J dropped 9; count of bases not matched to a gene: 7. The germline gives CDR1 LGHDT, CDR2 YNNKEL (reference sequence). The CDR3 consists of 15 residues. CDR3 DNA: TGTGCCAGCAGCCAGAATAGCGGGGGGGCTGGTGAGCAGTTCTTC. It codes for CASSQNSGGAGEQFF.